Below are 28 T cell receptor beta chains sequenced from a single sample in a study of neurological immune-mediated disorders. TCRdb ran MiXCR on the 5' RACE reads and lists one entry per CDR3 protein. The table lists 20,000 to 25,000 distinct CDR3 sequences, roughly 17% of them singletons. Sequencing used CD8+ T cells from blood. These TCRs come from a young woman with multiple sclerosis.

This clonotype has a count of ten or more. This chain uses TRBV9 with TRBJ1-2, with 10 bases aligning to TRBD1. J gave up 1 base and V 0 bases, and 3 bases lay outside the gene matches. This CDR3 has 16 residues. From germline, CDR1 is SGDLS and CDR2 YYNGEE. The CDR3 protein is CASSVGRDRGNYGYTF. CDR3 sequence (DNA): TGTGCCAGCAGCGTAGGAAGGGACAGGGGTAACTATGGCTACACCTTC. The complete variable domain, with remaining parts taken from reference TRBV9 and TRBJ1-2, reads DSGVTQTPKHLITATGQRVTLRCSPRSGDLSVYWYQQSLDQGLQFLIQYYNGEERAKGNILERFSAQQFPDLHSELNLSSLELGDSALYFCASSVGRDRGNYGYTFGSGTRLTVV.

Ten or more counts support this clonotype. One end of the junction varies from germline; a read error may be responsible. The V and J genes are TRBV7-7 and TRBJ2-5; the match to TRBD2 covers 8 bases. CDR1 SSHAT and CDR2 FNYEAQ come from the germline V gene (reference sequence). The CDR3 has 15 residues. CDR3 in DNA: TGTGCTAGCAGCTATTCGGGGGGGGCCCAAGAGACCCAGTACTTC. Translated, it gives CASSYSGGAQETQYF.

The V call is TRBV18, the J call TRBJ2-1, with no clear D. V lost 2 bases to trimming and J lost 8 bases, with 7 bases between them. Looked up from germline, CDR1 is KGHSH and CDR2 is LQKENI. The CDR3 is 12 residues long. The CDR3 nucleotides are TGTGCCAGCTCACCAGGGTGGGATGAGCAGTTCTTC. It is translated as CASSPGWDEQFF.

This clonotype appeared many times. The chain employs TRBV20-1 and TRBJ2-2, with D perhaps TRBD2 (6 bases). The germline V gene encodes CDR1 DFQATT and CDR2 SNEGSKA (reference sequence). V shed 3 bases and J shed 3 bases, with 17 bases lying between them. CDR3 length: 16 amino acids. The CDR3, as DNA: TGCAGTGCTAGGGGCCTCCGGGGAGGCGACACCGGGGAGCTGTTTTTT. Its protein is CSARGLRGGDTGELFF.

This clonotype was detected a few times. This chain joins TRBV10-3 and TRBJ2-2; D remains unclear. Trimming removed 2 bases from V and 5 bases from J, with 9 bases in between. From germline, CDR1 is ENHRY and CDR2 SYGVKD. The CDR3 is made up of 14 amino acids. CDR3: CAISERVLTGELFF. The CDR3 DNA reads as TGTGCCATCAGTGAGCGGGTCTTAACCGGGGAGCTGTTTTTT.

The chain has TRBV3-1 and TRBJ2-2, with TRBD2 matching over 10 bases. The length of the CDR3 is 15 residues. V dropped 3 bases and J dropped 3; count of bases not matched to a gene: 1. In germline, CDR1 is LGHDT, CDR2 YNNKEL (reference sequence). The CDR3: CASSHLAGDTGELFF. DNA of the CDR3: TGTGCCAGCAGCCACCTAGCGGGAGACACCGGGGAGCTGTTTTTT.

Many counts were recorded for this clonotype. The rearrangement uses TRBV9 and TRBJ2-3; D gene ambiguous. The germline V and J ends were trimmed by 3 bases and 5 bases, with 16 bases remaining between them. The CDR3 sequence is 15 residues long. Looked up from germline, CDR1 is SGDLS and CDR2 is YYNGEE. The CDR3 region has the DNA TGTGCCAGCAGCGGACGACAAACAGCAGGAGATACGCAGTATTTT. Translated: CASSGRQTAGDTQYF.

The chain carries TRBV12-3 or TRBV12-4 and TRBJ1-6, with 8 nucleotides matching TRBD1. This CDR3 is 15 amino acids long. J was trimmed by 5 bases and V by 4 bases; bases with no gene match: 4. In nucleotides, the CDR3 is TGTGCCAGCAGTTCTCCGGACAGGGATAATTCACCCCTCCACTTT. It specifies CASSSPDRDNSPLHF.

This clonotype was detected many times. This rearrangement joins TRBV7-8 to TRBJ2-7; 10 nucleotides align to TRBD1. V was pared by 4 bases and J by 1 base, with 4 bases of the junction left unmatched. The CDR3 runs to 15 residues. CDR1 SGHVS and CDR2 FQNEAQ come from the germline V gene. Here the CDR3 reads CASSSGTGVSYEQYV. In DNA form, the CDR3 reads TGTGCCAGCAGCTCGGGGACAGGGGTTTCCTACGAGCAGTACGTC.

The genes are TRBV5-6 and TRBJ2-3, with 8 bases that match TRBD2. V lost 4 bases, J lost 1 base, and 14 bases stayed unmatched. CDR1 and CDR2 from the germline V gene are SGHDT and YYEEEE. The CDR3 runs to 18 residues. The CDR3 region is CASSTRGISGSGTDTQYF. CDR3 nucleotides: TGTGCCAGCAGCACCCGGGGAATCAGCGGGAGCGGCACAGATACGCAGTATTTT.

To note about this clonotype: A much bigger clone sits one base away, suggesting this may be a read error. The genes are TRBV7-6 and TRBJ2-5; D is possibly TRBD2 (5 bases). Trimming cost V 3 bases and J 5 bases, with 16 bases left between them. The CDR3 extends over 15 amino acids. From germline, CDR1 is SGHVS and CDR2 FNYEAQ. CDR3 amino acids: CASSFIQKGGETQYF. CDR3 coding DNA: TGTGCCAGCAGCTTTATACAGAAGGGCGGGGAGACCCAGTACTTC. The entire variable domain, with the rest obtained from reference TRBV7-6 and TRBJ2-5, is as follows: GAGVSQSPRYKVTKRGQDVALRCDPISGHVSLYWYRQALGQGPEFLTYFNYEAQQDKSGLPNDRFSAERPEGSISTLTIQRTEQRDSAMYRCASSFIQKGGETQYFGPGTRLLVL.

This clonotype came up a few times. CDR3 residues: CASSPPGQGSGANVLTF. The CDR3 DNA is TGTGCCAGCTCACCACCGGGACAGGGGTCAGGGGCCAACGTCCTGACTTTC. V gene TRBV18 combines with J gene TRBJ2-6, with 10 bases lining up with TRBD1. Germline CDR1 is KGHSH and CDR2 is LQKENI. With V trimmed by 0 bases and J by 4 bases, 3 bases remained unmatched. The CDR3 length is 17 residues.

This clonotype was seen ten or more times. The genes are TRBV5-6 and TRBJ2-7; D is undetermined. The germline CDR1 and CDR2 sequences are SGHDT and YYEEEE. V lost 5 bases to trimming and J lost 0 bases, with 12 bases between them. The CDR3 runs 14 residues. Here the CDR3 DNA reads TGTGCCAGCAGAGGGCAGGTCGACTCCTACGAGCAGTACTTC. It specifies CASRGQVDSYEQYF.

This clonotype showed up many times. V is TRBV9 and J is TRBJ1-2; 7 bases line up with TRBD1. The germline V gene has CDR1 SGDLS and CDR2 YYNGEE. V gave up 3 bases and J gave up 0 bases; unmatched junction bases: 11. The CDR3 spans 17 residues. CDR3 in amino acids: CASSDPRGTAANYGYTF. CDR3 bases: TGTGCCAGCAGCGACCCGAGGGGGACAGCTGCTAACTATGGCTACACCTTC. The full variable domain, completed using reference TRBV9 and TRBJ1-2, is DSGVTQTPKHLITATGQRVTLRCSPRSGDLSVYWYQQSLDQGLQFLIQYYNGEERAKGNILERFSAQQFPDLHSELNLSSLELGDSALYFCASSDPRGTAANYGYTFGSGTRLTVV.

This clonotype came up many times. The genes are TRBV11-3 and TRBJ2-1; the match to TRBD2 covers 11 bases. The CDR3 consists of 18 residues. Germline loops: CDR1 SGHNT, CDR2 YENEEA. J gave up 0 bases and V 5 bases, and 9 bases lay outside the gene matches. The CDR3 here is CASSPGTSGGGSYNEQFF. CDR3 sequence (DNA): TGTGCCAGCAGCCCGGGGACTAGCGGAGGAGGCTCCTACAATGAGCAGTTCTTC.

This clonotype was seen at least ten times. The J gene is TRBJ1-1, the V gene TRBV5-1; D perhaps matches TRBD1 (6 bases). The CDR3 sequence is 14 residues long. Per germline, CDR1 SGHRS and CDR2 YFSETQ. Trimming left V 4 bases short and J 0 bases short, with 10 bases between. In DNA, the CDR3 is TGCGCCAGCAGCAGAGACAGGATGAACACTGAAGCTTTCTTT. This gives the protein CASSRDRMNTEAFF.

This clonotype was counted ten times or more. V is TRBV20-1 and J is TRBJ1-1; 9 bases are shared with TRBD1. The junction had 5 bases not matched to a gene; V was cut back by 0 bases and J by 6 bases. Germline V lookup: CDR1 DFQATT, CDR2 SNEGSKA (reference sequence). The CDR3 runs 14 residues. The CDR3 DNA reads as TGCAGTGCTAGAGATGGAGGGGACAGGGCTGAAGCTTTCTTT. Its protein product is CSARDGGDRAEAFF.

There are many counts of this clonotype. The chain joins TRBV11-2 to TRBJ2-1; D is unclear. CDR3 length: 17 amino acids. V was trimmed by 3 bases and J by 8 bases, leaving 23 bases between them. The germline V gene encodes CDR1 SGHAT and CDR2 FQNNGV. CDR3 loop: CASSFLGDGGVDDEQFF. The CDR3 DNA reads TGTGCCAGCAGCTTCCTCGGAGATGGCGGAGTTGACGATGAGCAGTTCTTC.

This clonotype is medium-sized (0.01 to 0.1%) by share. The J gene is TRBJ2-7, the V gene TRBV6-1; 13 positions match TRBD2. CDR1 and CDR2 (germline): MNHNS, SASEGT. J lost 5 bases, V lost 0 bases, and 7 bases had no gene match. The CDR3 has 17 residues. The CDR3 spells CASSEAVLAGGPDEQYV. DNA for the CDR3: TGTGCCAGCAGTGAAGCGGTACTAGCGGGAGGGCCCGACGAGCAGTACGTC.

There are many counts of this clonotype. This chain links TRBV20-1 with TRBJ2-1; 16 bases align to TRBD2. V lost 5 bases and J lost 9; bases outside the gene matches: 19. The germline gives CDR1 DFQATT, CDR2 SNEGSKA (reference sequence). The CDR3 is 19 amino acids. CDR3 in DNA: TGCAGTGCTCCTCCGGGACTAGCGGGGGGGCCTTCCTCCTTTGGTGAGCAGTTCTTC. Encoded protein: CSAPPGLAGGPSSFGEQFF.

The chain couples TRBV20-1 to TRBJ1-1; possible D gene TRBD1, 5 bases. Between the trimmed V and J ends, which lost 4 bases and 3 bases, there was a span of 15 bases. CDR3 length: 14 residues. Per germline, CDR1 DFQATT and CDR2 SNEGSKA (reference sequence). The CDR3 reads CSATPDTKYTEAFF. CDR3 bases: TGCAGTGCTACTCCGGACACAAAGTACACTGAAGCTTTCTTT.

This clonotype was seen ten or more times. V usage is TRBV14 and J usage is TRBJ1-1, with a weak D call TRBD1 (6 bases). Germline CDR1 and CDR2: SGHDN and FVKESK. The CDR3 sequence is 13 residues long. Deletions cut 4 bases from V and 5 bases from J, with 11 bases between. The DNA for the CDR3 is TGTGCCAGCAGCCCCAGGGGATGGACTGAAGCTTTCTTT. Translation gives CASSPRGWTEAFF.

By share, this clonotype ranks as medium-sized. This CDR3 is CASSGTSGSRTDTQYF. As DNA, the CDR3 is TGCGCCAGCAGCGGAACTAGCGGGAGTCGCACAGATACGCAGTATTTT. The genes are TRBV5-1 and TRBJ2-3, with TRBD2 matching over 11 bases. Germline CDR1 reads SGHRS; CDR2 reads YFSETQ. The CDR3 is 16 residues long. The ends lost 4 bases at V and 1 base at J; junction bases unmatched: 5.

The chain recombines TRBV4-1 with TRBJ1-1; D is uncertain. The CDR3 contains 15 residues. Germline V gene data show CDR1 as MGHRA and CDR2 as YSYEKL. Trimming removed 0 bases from V and 0 bases from J, with 8 bases in between. The CDR3 DNA follows: TGCGCCAGCAGCCAAGATCCGGGGATGAACACTGAAGCTTTCTTT. Its translation is CASSQDPGMNTEAFF.

This clonotype has ten or more counts. V is TRBV7-3 and J is TRBJ1-1, with D perhaps TRBD1 (5 bases). Trimming shortened V by 2 bases and J by 1 base, and 8 bases separated the two germline ends. In germline, CDR1 is SGHTA, CDR2 FQGTGA. The CDR3 totals 14 residues. CDR3 in DNA: TGTGCCAGCAGCTTAGACAGCGGGAACACTGAAGCTTTCTTT. Its translation: CASSLDSGNTEAFF.

There are many counts of this clonotype. V is TRBV7-2 and J is TRBJ2-7; D not resolved. The length of the CDR3 is 13 residues. The V gene lost 2 bases and the J gene lost 5 bases, with 10 bases spanning the gap. From germline, CDR1 is SGHTA and CDR2 FQGNSA. Written as DNA, the CDR3 is TGTGCCAGCAGCTTATATGGAACCCACGAGCAGTACGTC. The encoded protein is CASSLYGTHEQYV.

CDR3 sequence: CASSATPGQDGRYGYTF. DNA for the CDR3: TGTGCCAGCAGTGCGACCCCTGGACAGGATGGTCGGTATGGCTACACCTTC. This rearrangement joins TRBV6-6 to TRBJ1-2; 7 bases map to TRBD1. The ends lost 5 bases at V and 5 bases at J; junction bases unmatched: 17. Germline CDR1 reads MNHNY; CDR2 reads SVGAGI (reference sequence). The CDR3 is 17 amino acids.

The table lists this clonotype with many counts. The chain couples TRBV5-1 to TRBJ1-1; TRBD1 aligns across 7 bases. The CDR3 is 16 amino acids. Germline values: CDR1 SGHRS, CDR2 YFSETQ. Trimming at V came to 2 bases and at J to 0 bases, leaving 7 bases not matched to a gene. The chain's CDR3 is CASSFTGTDLNTEAFF. In DNA, the CDR3 is TGCGCCAGCAGCTTCACCGGGACAGATTTGAACACTGAAGCTTTCTTT.